Following are 5 T cell receptor beta chains from one sample sequenced in a study of CXCR3-negative and CXCR3-positive naive CD8 T cells. Their antigen targets remain unknown. The TRB libraries of cDNA were built by UMI-labeled 5' RACE. After re-calling the 5' RACE reads, TCRdb lists one entry per CDR3 protein, DNA absent. This sample's table reports about 84,000 distinct CDR3 sequences. Findings of the study overall: Researchers report that CXCR3-positive naive cells carry more hydrophobic TRB CDR3s than CXCR3-negative naive cells.

The sample consisted of naive CXCR3+ CD8+ T cells from blood. Subset indicated: CD45RO-CCR7+CD27+CD95- naive CD8+ T cells expressing CXCR3 (TNR3+). These TCRs come from a human donor in good health. Some clones in this sample may be carry-over from other donors' samples.

V and J are TRBV5-1 and TRBJ2-7; the TCRdb D gene call, TRBD1, has no DNA to confirm it. CDR1 is SGHRS, CDR2 YFSETQ, per germline. This CDR3 has 14 residues. The chain's CDR3 is CASSWTGTGGEQYF.

This sequence joins TRBV7-9 and TRBJ2-7; the D call from TCRdb, TRBD2, cannot be confirmed without DNA. Per the germline V gene, CDR1 is SEHNR and CDR2 is FQNEAQ (reference sequence). The CDR3 is made up of 14 amino acids. The CDR3 reads CASSALAGAYEQYF. Based on the CDR3 plus reference TRBV7-9 and TRBJ2-7, the full variable domain is DTGVSQNPRHKITKRGQNVTFRCDPISEHNRLYWYRQTLGQGPEFLTYFQNEAQLEKSRLLSDRFSAERPKGSFSTLEIQRTEQGDSAMYLCASSALAGAYEQYFGPGTRLTVT.

The chain recombines TRBV4-3 with TRBJ2-7; TCRdb picks TRBD2, but there is no DNA to check that call. The CDR3 covers 16 residues. The germline gives CDR1 LGHNA, CDR2 YSLEER. The CDR3 is CASSQDQKGPSYEQYF.

The J gene is TRBJ2-4, the V gene TRBV29-1; TCRdb picks TRBD1, but there is no DNA to check that call. Germline V gene sequence: CDR1 SQVTM, CDR2 ANQGSEA. The length of the CDR3 is 14 residues. Here the CDR3 reads CSASGTGVKDIQYF.

This chain uses TRBV5-6 with TRBJ1-1; TCRdb outputs TRBD1, but without DNA this stays unchecked. Germline V gene lookup returns CDR1 SGHDT and CDR2 YYEEEE. This CDR3 has 14 amino acids. This CDR3 is CASSFGTSDIEAFF.